These T cell receptor beta chains were read from a single sample in a study of low-dose radiotherapy and immunotherapy resistance in tumors. TCRdb analysed the reads with MiXCR anew, one entry per CDR3 protein. The top ten hold roughly 1.4% of the sample, which has around 80,000 distinct CDR3 sequences, roughly 17% seen once. The source material was PBMCs, sampled after low-dose radiotherapy plus immunotherapy. All receptors come from a male donor with prostate cancer. The CDR3 runs from the conserved cysteine through the conserved F or W. Each record gives: D gene, clone size, J gene, V gene, CDR3 protein, CDR3 DNA. A D gene is named only where the DNA matches it firmly. Some rows mark clone size as missing; the rest say once, few, many or name a class of expanded clone.

>TRBD2|.|TRBJ2-5|TRBV12-3/TRBV12-4
CASSLRGLAGGRETQYF
TGTGCCAGCAGTTTGCGGGGACTAGCGGGAGGGAGAGAGACCCAGTACTTC
>.|few|TRBJ1-1|TRBV20-1
CSAEWGMNTEAFF
TGCAGTGCTGAGTGGGGTATGAACACTGAAGCTTTCTTT
>TRBD1|many|TRBJ2-2|TRBV18
CASSSTGANTGELFF
TGTGCCAGCTCGTCGACAGGGGCGAACACCGGGGAGCTGTTTTTT
>TRBD1|many|TRBJ1-2|TRBV4-2
CASSPRQGEGYGYTF
TGTGCCAGCAGCCCCAGACAGGGGGAAGGCTATGGCTACACCTTC
>TRBD1|many|TRBJ2-7|TRBV7-9
CASSSLGQGAPSSYEQYF
TGTGCCAGCAGCTCGCTGGGACAGGGGGCGCCGAGCTCCTACGAGCAGTACTTC
>.|many|TRBJ2-4|TRBV4-3
CASSQDQLGAGVKNIQYF
TGCGCCAGCAGCCAAGACCAACTGGGGGCGGGTGTCAAAAACATTCAGTACTTC
>TRBD1|many|TRBJ1-2|TRBV20-1
CSARDTGEVHGYTF
TGCAGTGCTAGAGATACAGGGGAGGTCCATGGCTACACCTTC
>TRBD2|many|TRBJ2-2|TRBV5-4
CASSLEAGDTGELFF
TGTGCCAGCAGCTTGGAAGCGGGAGACACCGGGGAGCTGTTTTTT
>TRBD1|many|TRBJ2-7|TRBV6-2/TRBV6-3
CASSRDRRYEQYF
TGTGCCAGCAGTCGGGACAGGCGGTACGAGCAGTACTTC
>.|many|TRBJ2-3|TRBV6-2/TRBV6-3
CASRIIGGGIPDTQYF
TGTGCCAGCAGAATTATAGGTGGCGGAATCCCAGATACGCAGTATTTT
>.|many|TRBJ2-1|TRBV27
CASRRTYSYNEQFF
TGTGCCAGCAGGAGGACTTACTCCTACAATGAGCAGTTCTTC
>TRBD1|few|TRBJ2-5|TRBV7-2
CASGQGRETQYF
TGTGCCAGCGGACAGGGAAGAGAGACCCAGTACTTC
>TRBD2|.|TRBJ2-1|TRBV7-6
CASSLEGTRTYNEQFF
TGTGCCAGCAGCTTAGAAGGGACTAGAACGTACAATGAGCAGTTCTTC
>TRBD1|many|TRBJ1-2|TRBV28
CASLAYRGGNYGYTF
TGTGCCAGCCTAGCTTACAGGGGCGGTAACTATGGCTACACCTTC
>TRBD1|.|TRBJ1-5|TRBV25-1
CASSDWDSGDQPQHF
TGTGCCAGCAGTGACTGGGACAGCGGAGACCAGCCCCAGCATTTT
>.|many|TRBJ2-2|TRBV20-1
CSARELATGELFF
TGCAGTGCTAGAGAGCTGGCCACCGGGGAGCTGTTTTTT
>.|many|TRBJ2-1|TRBV25-1
CASNFDNEQFF
TGTGCCAGCAATTTTGACAATGAGCAGTTCTTC
>.|.|TRBJ2-5|TRBV4-1
CASSQETAAETQYF
TGCGCCAGCAGCCAAGAAACTGCCGCCGAGACCCAGTACTTC
>TRBD2|many|TRBJ2-3|TRBV9
CASQDGRHSTDTQYF
TGTGCCAGCCAGGACGGGAGGCATAGCACAGATACGCAGTATTTT
>.|.|TRBJ1-5|TRBV28
CASSFTGQPQHF
TGTGCCAGCAGTTTTACGGGCCAGCCCCAGCATTTT
>.|.|TRBJ1-2|TRBV7-9
CASSFSSEVGYTF
TGTGCCAGCAGCTTTAGTTCGGAGGTTGGCTACACCTTC
>.|many|TRBJ2-3|TRBV7-2
CASSFSSGSTDTQYF
TGTGCCAGCAGCTTCTCAAGCGGGAGCACAGATACGCAGTATTTT
>.|.|TRBJ1-1|TRBV4-3
CASSQDFSRVNTEAFF
TGCGCCAGCAGCCAGGACTTCTCCCGGGTGAACACTGAAGCTTTCTTT
>.|many|TRBJ2-7|TRBV6-6
CASRRGTDSYEQYF
TGTGCCAGCAGGCGCGGGACGGACTCCTACGAGCAGTACTTC
>TRBD1|many|TRBJ2-7|TRBV5-1
CASSLEGTGSYEQYF
TGCGCCAGCAGCTTGGAAGGGACAGGGTCCTACGAGCAGTACTTC
>TRBD1|many|TRBJ1-1|TRBV18
CASSPYQSFNNRGSTEAFF
TGTGCCAGCTCACCCTACCAAAGCTTTAACAACAGGGGGTCCACTGAAGCTTTCTTT
>.|many|TRBJ2-2|TRBV28
CASSPAIGRFTGELFF
TGTGCCAGCTCCCCCGCGATCGGAAGATTCACCGGGGAGCTGTTTTTT
>TRBD1|many|TRBJ2-5|TRBV29-1
CSVGVTGVGETQYF
TGCAGCGTTGGCGTGACAGGGGTAGGGGAGACCCAGTACTTC
>TRBD1|many|TRBJ2-5|TRBV5-5
CASSWGTAQETQYF
TGTGCCAGCAGCTGGGGGACAGCTCAAGAGACCCAGTACTTC
>.|.|TRBJ1-4|TRBV27
CASSPWTEATNEKLFF
TGTGCCAGCAGTCCCTGGACGGAGGCAACTAATGAAAAACTGTTTTTT
>TRBD1|many|TRBJ2-5|TRBV28
CARNEGQGEETQYF
TGTGCCAGAAACGAGGGACAGGGGGAAGAGACCCAGTACTTC
>.|many|TRBJ1-1|TRBV7-3
CASSLTRTANTEAFF
TGTGCCAGCAGCTTAACGAGGACGGCGAACACTGAAGCTTTCTTT
>.|many|TRBJ2-3|TRBV27
CASSLLGGWGTDTQYF
TGTGCCAGCAGTTTACTAGGGGGATGGGGCACAGATACGCAGTATTTT
>.|many|TRBJ1-4|TRBV28
CASNVDRIGEKLFF
TGTGCCAGCAACGTTGACAGGATAGGTGAAAAACTGTTTTTT
>TRBD2|many|TRBJ2-1|TRBV12-3/TRBV12-4
CASSSREAKSNEQFF
TGTGCCAGCAGTTCCCGGGAGGCCAAATCCAATGAGCAGTTCTTC
>TRBD2|many|TRBJ2-7|TRBV6-2/TRBV6-3
CASSTHTSGSYEQYF
TGTGCCAGCAGCACACACACTAGCGGGAGCTACGAGCAGTACTTC
>.|many|TRBJ2-1|TRBV7-3
CASSLWGSPSSYNEQFF
TGTGCCAGCAGCTTATGGGGCAGCCCAAGCTCCTACAATGAGCAGTTCTTC
>.|many|TRBJ1-4|TRBV7-2
CASSLNEAREKLFF
TGTGCCAGCAGCTTAAACGAAGCCAGGGAAAAACTGTTTTTT
>.|.|TRBJ2-5|TRBV27
CASARDTRQETQYF
TGTGCCAGCGCCCGGGACACGAGACAAGAGACCCAGTACTTC
>.|many|TRBJ2-1|TRBV7-9
CASSPGEGNRNEQFF
TGTGCCAGCAGCCCTGGAGAAGGTAATAGGAATGAGCAGTTCTTC
>TRBD1|.|TRBJ1-2|TRBV5-4
CASSSRDRGAVGYGYTF
TGTGCCAGCAGCTCGAGAGACAGGGGCGCGGTGGGCTATGGCTACACCTTC
>.|many|TRBJ2-2|TRBV29-1
CSAGGGFPTGELFF
TGCAGCGCGGGTGGGGGGTTCCCCACCGGGGAGCTGTTTTTT
>.|many|TRBJ1-4|TRBV20-1
CSAGPLNEKLFF
TGCAGTGCGGGACCGTTGAATGAAAAACTGTTTTTT
>TRBD2|many|TRBJ2-5|TRBV6-6
CASTKLASETQYF
TGTGCCAGCACCAAACTAGCGTCGGAGACCCAGTACTTC
>.|many|TRBJ2-1|TRBV28
CASRSTELGEQFF
TGTGCCAGCAGATCGACGGAGCTCGGAGAGCAGTTCTTC
>.|many|TRBJ1-1|TRBV7-2
CASSLGGSGDTEAFF
TGTGCCAGCAGCTTAGGGGGGTCAGGGGACACTGAAGCTTTCTTT
>.|.|TRBJ2-7|TRBV10-1
CASSGQVEQYF
TGTGCCAGCAGCGGACAAGTCGAGCAGTACTTC
>.|many|TRBJ2-1|TRBV6-2/TRBV6-3
CASSEGLARNEQFF
TGTGCCAGCAGTGAGGGGCTAGCGAGGAATGAGCAGTTCTTC